This T cell receptor (beta chain) was recovered during a study of cytomegalovirus exposure and HLA in healthy donors. PCR involved 60 Vbeta and 13 Jbeta primers. Sequencing used immunoSEQ multiplex PCR; TCRdb keeps in-frame clones, though not all of them. The sample holds roughly 120,000 clones, 60% to 85% seen once. The study's findings and limits: Cytomegalovirus association was assigned to over 150 TCR beta chains. Earlier analysis yielded a pattern in which most TCR beta V segments were productive about 87% or about 30% of the time. With high specificity and sensitivity, the classifier reportedly diagnosed cytomegalovirus status. Analyzed later, most CMV-associated TCR beta chains appeared HLA-restricted.

CDR1 and CDR2 (germline): DFQATT, SNEGSKA (reference sequence). From its first to its last residue, the CDR3 has 10 amino acids. Details on this clone: Antigen specificity is unknown. The CDR3 does not close with the conserved phenylalanine or tryptophan, likely indicating a read error. No DNA is shown, since the ends of the CDR3 on it are uncertain; the CDR3 is the one TCRdb lists.

This TCR was recovered from a woman in her late teens or twenties in good health and CMV-seronegative. The rearrangement uses TRBV20-1 and TRBJ1-1; the table calls TRBD1, which could not be checked here. Specimen: PBMCs. The chain's CDR3 is CSARVGMLFC.